The T cell receptor beta chain described here comes from a study of CXCR3-negative and CXCR3-positive naive CD8 T cells. Study-level information: The total count of TRB reads reached about 135 million, and each library contributed about 1.5 +/- 0.3 million.

Naive CD8+ T cells showed a CD45RO-CCR7+CD27+CD95- phenotype. The method, 5' RACE with UMI labels, was used to prepare the TRB cDNA libraries. TCRdb re-analyzed the 5' RACE reads; it lists each CDR3 protein once, without DNA. The record lists 90,000 to 95,000 distinct CDR3 sequences, of which the ten most abundant hold over 1.5%. Sequencing was done on a sample of naive CXCR3- CD8+ T cells from blood. The subset: CD45RO-CCR7+CD27+CD95- naive CD8+ T cells lacking CXCR3 (TNR3-). The clonotype was recovered from a human donor in good health. Some clones in this sample may be carry-over from other donors' samples.

CDR3 residues: CSATYPTSGTDTQYF. The chain links TRBV20-1 to TRBJ2-3; the D call from TCRdb, TRBD2, cannot be confirmed without DNA. Germline V gene lookup returns CDR1 DFQATT and CDR2 SNEGSKA (reference sequence). The CDR3 covers 15 residues.